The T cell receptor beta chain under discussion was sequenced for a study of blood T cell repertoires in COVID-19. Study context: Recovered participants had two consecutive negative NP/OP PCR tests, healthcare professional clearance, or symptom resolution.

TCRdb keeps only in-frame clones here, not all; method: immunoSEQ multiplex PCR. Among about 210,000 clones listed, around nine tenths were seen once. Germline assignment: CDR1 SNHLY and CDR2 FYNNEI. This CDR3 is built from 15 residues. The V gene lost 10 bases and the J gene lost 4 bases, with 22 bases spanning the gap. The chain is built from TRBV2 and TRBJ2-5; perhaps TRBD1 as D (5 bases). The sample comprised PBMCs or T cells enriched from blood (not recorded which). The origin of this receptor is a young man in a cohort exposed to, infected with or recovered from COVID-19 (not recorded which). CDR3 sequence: CAKAQGHEVPETQYF. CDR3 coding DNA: TGTGCCAAAGCTCAGGGCCACGAGGTTCCAGAGACCCAGTACTTC.